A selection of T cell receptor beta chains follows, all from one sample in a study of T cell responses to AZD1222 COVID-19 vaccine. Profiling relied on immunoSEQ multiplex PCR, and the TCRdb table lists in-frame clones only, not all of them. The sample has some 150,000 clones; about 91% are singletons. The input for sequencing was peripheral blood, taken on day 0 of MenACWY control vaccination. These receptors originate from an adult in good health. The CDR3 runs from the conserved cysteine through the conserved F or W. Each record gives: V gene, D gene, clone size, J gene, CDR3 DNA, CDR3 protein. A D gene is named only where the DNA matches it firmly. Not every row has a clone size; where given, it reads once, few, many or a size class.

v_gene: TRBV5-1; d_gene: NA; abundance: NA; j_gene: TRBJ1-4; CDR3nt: TGCGCCAGCAGCTTGGAACTCGGAAAACTGTTTTTT; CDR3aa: CASSLELGKLFF
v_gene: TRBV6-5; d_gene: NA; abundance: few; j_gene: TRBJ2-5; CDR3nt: TGTGCCAGCAGTTACTCCTATGGTAGTTTATTGGAGACCCAGTACTTC; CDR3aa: CASSYSYGSLLETQYF
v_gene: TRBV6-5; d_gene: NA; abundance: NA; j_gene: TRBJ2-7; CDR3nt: TGTGCCAGCAGTTATGGCAGTATCTACGAGCAGTACTTC; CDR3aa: CASSYGSIYEQYF
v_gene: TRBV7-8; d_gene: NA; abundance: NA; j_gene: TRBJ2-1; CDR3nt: TGTGCCAGCAGCCGAGAGAGGTCTCGAGCTTACAATGAGCAGTTCTTC; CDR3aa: CASSRERSRAYNEQFF
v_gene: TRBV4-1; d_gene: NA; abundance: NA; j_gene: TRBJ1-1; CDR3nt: TGCGCCAGCAGCCAAAGAGTCGGGGGCACTGAAGCTTTCTTT; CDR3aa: CASSQRVGGTEAFF
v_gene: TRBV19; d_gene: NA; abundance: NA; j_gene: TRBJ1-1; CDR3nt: TGTGCCAGTAGCCCCGGGGGTCGGGTAGCTTTCTTT; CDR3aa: CASSPGGRVAFF
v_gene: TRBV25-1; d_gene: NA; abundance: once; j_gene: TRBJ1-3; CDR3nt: TGTGCCAGCAGTGTAGGGTACTCTGGAAACACCATATATTTT; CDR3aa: CASSVGYSGNTIYF
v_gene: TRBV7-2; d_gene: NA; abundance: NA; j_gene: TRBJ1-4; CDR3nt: TGTGCCAGCAGCTTAGCCGGCAGGCGGGGAGAAAAACTGTTTTTT; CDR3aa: CASSLAGRRGEKLFF
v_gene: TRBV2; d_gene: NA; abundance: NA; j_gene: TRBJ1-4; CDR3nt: TGTGCCAGCAGCGAACGGCCTTCTGCAACTAATGAAAAACTGTTTTTT; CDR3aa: CASSERPSATNEKLFF
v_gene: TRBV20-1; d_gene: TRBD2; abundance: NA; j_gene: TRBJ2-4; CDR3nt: TGCAGTGCTAGTTCTAGCGGGCTTTGGCACATTCAGTACTTC; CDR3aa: CSASSSGLWHIQYF
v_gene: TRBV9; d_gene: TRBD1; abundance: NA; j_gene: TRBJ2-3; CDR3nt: TGTGCCAGCAGCGCCGGGACAGCTTCCACAGATACGCAGTATTTT; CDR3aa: CASSAGTASTDTQYF
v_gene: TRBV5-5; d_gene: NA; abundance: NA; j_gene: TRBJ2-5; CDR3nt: TGTGCCAGCAGCTTGATGGTCGGGCGCAGGACCCAGTACTTC; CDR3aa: CASSLMVGRRTQYF
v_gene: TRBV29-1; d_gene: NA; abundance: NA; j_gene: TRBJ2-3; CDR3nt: TGCAGCGTTAGAGTGGGACGGGGGGATACGCAGTATTTT; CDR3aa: CSVRVGRGDTQYF
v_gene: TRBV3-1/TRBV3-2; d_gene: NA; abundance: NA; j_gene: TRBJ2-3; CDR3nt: TGTGCCAGCAGCCCCAATGGGGATTTCACAGATACGCAGTATTTT; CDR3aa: CASSPNGDFTDTQYF
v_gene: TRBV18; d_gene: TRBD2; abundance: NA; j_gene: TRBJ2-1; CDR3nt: TGTGCCAGCTCAAGGACTAGCGGGGGACACAATGAGCAGTTCTTC; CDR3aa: CASSRTSGGHNEQFF
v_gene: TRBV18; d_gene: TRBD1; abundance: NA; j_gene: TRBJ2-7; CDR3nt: TGTGCCAGCTCACCATTGGGAGCGAGGACAGGGCAAGGCGAGCAGTACTTC; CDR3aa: CASSPLGARTGQGEQYF